This T cell receptor (beta chain) was recovered during a study of blood T cell repertoires in COVID-19 (dated by TCRdb to between 2020 and 2021). As for the study more broadly: Samples from collaborators originated in the United States, Italy and Spain and spanned both the acute and convalescent phases of COVID-19. The prospective study material was composed of cDNA or gDNA derived from T cells, B-cell-depleted T cells, or PBMCs. Deeply sampled blood TCRbeta repertoires from subjects exposed to, actively infected with, or recovered from COVID-19 were included in the dataset. The repertoires were made available in a free public database intended to serve as a resource for research on the immune response to SARS-CoV-2. Samples were obtained from the ongoing ImmuneRACE study (first 160 participants) and from 950 to 1,500 subjects provided by 6 global collaborators. Sample metadata almost always included a de-identified subject ID, COVID-19 status, age in years and sex. HLA class I and class II types, where available, came from metadata supplied by the sample provider rather than from assay-based typing. Overall results and qualifications from the work: How much clinical and demographic metadata was included differed by source and by participant, and the metadata was provided uncurated.

Participants in the prospective study were aged roughly 18 to 100 years, lived in more than 20 United States geographic areas, and enrolled through a virtual design. In the prospective study, participants were assigned to cohorts based on the clinical history participants reported in a screening survey and a study questionnaire. For ImmuneRACE Cohort 3, a participant was defined as recovered based on two consecutive negative NP/OP PCR tests, clearance by a healthcare professional, or resolution of symptoms. In the prospective study, whole blood, serum and a nasopharyngeal or oropharyngeal swab were collected from each participant by mobile phlebotomists. Prospective study participants could optionally give additional blood draws and questionnaires over an approximately two-month period. Before DNA extraction, prospective study blood samples were shipped either frozen or at room temperature. TCRbeta CDR3 regions were amplified from genomic DNA by means of the immunoSEQ Assay, a bias-controlled multiplex PCR. On the authors' methods: Nucleated cell counts per sample were estimated from amplification of reference gene primers within the assay. Sequence reads were collapsed and filtered to measure the absolute abundance of every unique TCRbeta CDR3 rearrangement. For each sample, productive Simpson clonality was calculated by taking the square root of Simpson's diversity index across productive rearrangements. Entries here come from immuneACCESS through TCRdb and include only in-frame sequences with V and J called. Some clones fail to appear in such tables; in the studies checked, an unresolved V gene covers under half of the shortfall, and the cause of the remainder is unknown. V, J and clone size are those of that table, while D and trimming were read from the DNA. The sample records about 250,000 clones, just over 85% of which are singletons. Around 1.7% of the sample is held by the ten biggest clonotypes.

The germline V gene (reference sequence) specifies LNHNV as CDR1 and YYDKDF as CDR2. Between the V and J ends, shortened by 6 bases and 4 bases respectively, the junction contains 13 bases. From the cysteine through the phenylalanine, the CDR3 covers 14 amino acids. The kept DNA is CDR3 alone, 42 bases in frame from the first base. Comments on this clone: Which antigen it targets is not known. No qualities accompany the bases; no much larger clone lies one base away.

In this chain, TRBV15 is recombined with TRBJ1-3; TRBD1 is a weak D gene call, 5 bases matching. The material sequenced was PBMCs or T cells enriched from blood (not recorded which). The sequence derives from a man aged 40-55 years who had recovered from COVID-19. The DNA sequence reads TGTGCCACCAGGAATCTGGGGGGGGGAAACACCATATATTTT. Translated, this is CATRNLGGGNTIYF.